This is a list of T cell receptor beta chains from one sample in a study of CXCR3-negative and CXCR3-positive naive CD8 T cells. Reprocessing the 5' RACE reads, TCRdb reports a single entry for every CDR3 protein and omits DNA. The sample totals roughly 130,000 distinct CDR3 sequences. Material for sequencing was naive CXCR3+ CD8+ T cells from blood. All receptors derive from a human donor in good health. Some clones in this sample may be carry-over from other donors' samples. Both conserved end residues are part of each CDR3. The order of the fields is J gene, CDR3 length, clone size, V gene, CDR3 protein. Not every row has a clone size; where given, it reads once, few, many or a size class.

J gene: TRBJ2-2
CDR3 length: 12
clone size: -
V gene: TRBV9
CDR3 protein: CASNRPTGELFF

J gene: TRBJ1-6
CDR3 length: 15
clone size: -
V gene: TRBV28
CDR3 protein: CASYKGNTYNSPLHF

J gene: TRBJ2-7
CDR3 length: 13
clone size: -
V gene: TRBV6-2/TRBV6-3
CDR3 protein: CASSLGRVNEQYF

J gene: TRBJ2-1
CDR3 length: 15
clone size: -
V gene: TRBV7-9
CDR3 protein: CASSSSGTGWYEQFF

J gene: TRBJ1-1
CDR3 length: 17
clone size: -
V gene: TRBV4-3
CDR3 protein: CASSQALTGGASTEAFF

J gene: TRBJ2-5
CDR3 length: 20
clone size: -
V gene: TRBV23-1
CDR3 protein: CASSRFLRLAGGPGRKTQYF

J gene: TRBJ1-3
CDR3 length: 13
clone size: -
V gene: TRBV28
CDR3 protein: CASMGGSGNTIYF

J gene: TRBJ2-4
CDR3 length: 18
clone size: -
V gene: TRBV14
CDR3 protein: CASSQAGQGNLAKNIQYF

J gene: TRBJ2-2
CDR3 length: 20
clone size: -
V gene: TRBV4-3
CDR3 protein: CASSQRLSLYGTGNTGELFF

J gene: TRBJ2-2
CDR3 length: 12
clone size: -
V gene: TRBV9
CDR3 protein: CASSVNTGELFF

J gene: TRBJ2-1
CDR3 length: 13
clone size: -
V gene: TRBV9
CDR3 protein: CASSVADTNEQFF

J gene: TRBJ2-7
CDR3 length: 13
clone size: -
V gene: TRBV21-1
CDR3 protein: CASSTRLPYEQYF

J gene: TRBJ2-1
CDR3 length: 17
clone size: -
V gene: TRBV7-9
CDR3 protein: CASSLTLGFGSYNEQFF

J gene: TRBJ2-5
CDR3 length: 13
clone size: -
V gene: TRBV29-1
CDR3 protein: CSVLQGAEETQYF

J gene: TRBJ2-7
CDR3 length: 12
clone size: -
V gene: TRBV12-3/TRBV12-4
CDR3 protein: CASSPNTYEQYF

J gene: TRBJ1-1
CDR3 length: 15
clone size: -
V gene: TRBV11-3
CDR3 protein: CASSLDGQLNTEAFF

J gene: TRBJ1-1
CDR3 length: 12
clone size: medium-sized
V gene: TRBV12-3/TRBV12-4
CDR3 protein: CASSLGNTEAFF

J gene: TRBJ2-2
CDR3 length: 17
clone size: -
V gene: TRBV12-3/TRBV12-4
CDR3 protein: CASLDPLGGPHTGELFF

J gene: TRBJ2-7
CDR3 length: 14
clone size: -
V gene: TRBV7-2
CDR3 protein: CASSASGSGYEQYF

J gene: TRBJ2-1
CDR3 length: 16
clone size: -
V gene: TRBV20-1
CDR3 protein: CSAPSGRWGTYNEQFF

J gene: TRBJ2-3
CDR3 length: 17
clone size: -
V gene: TRBV28
CDR3 protein: CASSLRRGGSLTDTQYF

J gene: TRBJ2-7
CDR3 length: 13
clone size: -
V gene: TRBV7-8
CDR3 protein: CASSLGTGHEQYF

J gene: TRBJ2-3
CDR3 length: 14
clone size: -
V gene: TRBV6-6
CDR3 protein: CASNLLARTDTQYF

J gene: TRBJ1-6
CDR3 length: 12
clone size: -
V gene: TRBV12-3/TRBV12-4
CDR3 protein: CASSLRNSPLHF

J gene: TRBJ1-4
CDR3 length: 17
clone size: -
V gene: TRBV25-1
CDR3 protein: CASSAPVVREGGEKLFF

J gene: TRBJ1-2
CDR3 length: 14
clone size: -
V gene: TRBV20-1
CDR3 protein: CSARDWTGVDGYTF

J gene: TRBJ2-1
CDR3 length: 18
clone size: -
V gene: TRBV7-9
CDR3 protein: CASSPPPGLAGLGNEQFF

J gene: TRBJ1-4
CDR3 length: 16
clone size: -
V gene: TRBV7-9
CDR3 protein: CASSLAGGPTNEKLFF

J gene: TRBJ1-3
CDR3 length: 14
clone size: -
V gene: TRBV30
CDR3 protein: CASINEISGNTIYF

J gene: TRBJ2-6
CDR3 length: 16
clone size: -
V gene: TRBV29-1
CDR3 protein: CSVEDVGTAGANVLTF

J gene: TRBJ1-1
CDR3 length: 13
clone size: -
V gene: TRBV30
CDR3 protein: CAWSPIPDTEAFF